This entry lists 3 T cell receptor beta chains sequenced from one sample in a study of cytomegalovirus exposure and HLA in healthy donors. The PCR used 60 Vbeta and 13 Jbeta primers. The table came from immunoSEQ multiplex PCR; TCRdb's copy has only in-frame clones and leaves some out. The sample records about 80,000 clones, about 80% being singletons. Sequenced input: PBMCs. The source of these receptors is a man aged 25 to 45 in good health and CMV-seronegative.

The V gene is TRBV7-8, the J gene TRBJ2-1; possible D gene TRBD1, 5 bases. The ends were cut back, 5 bases at V and 5 bases at J, with 16 bases in the middle. Germline CDR1 and CDR2: SGHVS and FQNEAQ. This CDR3 is 15 amino acids long. Written as DNA, the CDR3 is TGTGCCAGCAGCCCCGGCAGGGTTAGGGACAATGAGCAGTTCTTC. Residues: CASSPGRVRDNEQFF.

The rearrangement uses TRBV6-5 and TRBJ1-1; maybe TRBD1 (5 bases). Trimming removed 1 base from V and 8 bases from J, with 8 bases in between. CDR3 length: 12 amino acids. The germline CDR1 and CDR2 sequences are MNHEY and SVGAGI. The CDR3, as DNA: TGTGCCAGCAGTTACTTGTGGGGCGAAGCTTTCTTT. This encodes CASSYLWGEAFF.

This rearrangement joins TRBV5-1 to TRBJ2-1; 8 positions match TRBD2. Losses at the gene ends were 0 bases for V and 0 bases for J; bases not matched to a gene: 2. There are 16 residues in the CDR3. Germline-derived CDR1 and CDR2 are SGHRS and YFSETQ. For the CDR3, the DNA is TGCGCCAGCAGCTTGGGAAGCGGGAGCTCCTACAATGAGCAGTTCTTC. Protein: CASSLGSGSSYNEQFF.